This TCR beta chain comes out of a study of T cell changes during pregnancy in multiple sclerosis (dated by TCRdb to between 2019 and 2020). Broadly, across the study: The study examined how the T cell repertoire changed over the course of pregnancy in women with multiple sclerosis.

Libraries were constructed by the immunoSEQ multiplex PCR assay. The clones in this table, taken by TCRdb from immuneACCESS, are in-frame only. Not every clone is retained; where verified, under half of the shortfall comes from an unresolved V gene, and the cause of the rest is unknown. This sample is represented by roughly 87,000 clones; approximately 91% of them were singletons. The top ten constitute 3.5% of the sample. The CDR3, from cysteine to phenylalanine, totals 13 residues. The CDR3 DNA has 39 bases and is translated from base 1. V loses 2 bases, J loses 8 bases, and the germline ends lie 11 bases apart. About this clone: Its specific antigen is unknown. No base-level quality is on record; no much larger clone is a single base apart.

The input for sequencing was PBMCs, taken in the first trimester of pregnancy. The chain joins TRBV5-3 to TRBJ2-1, with a tentative D gene TRBD2 over 5 matching bases. TRBV5-3 is filed as an ORF, its function uncertain. The source of this sequence is a female donor in good health, serving as a control in a pregnancy study. Some clones in this sample may be carry-over from other donors' samples. At the DNA level, the sequence is TGTGCCAGAAGCTTAGACGGGGTCCATGAGCAGTTCTTC. This gives the protein CARSLDGVHEQFF.